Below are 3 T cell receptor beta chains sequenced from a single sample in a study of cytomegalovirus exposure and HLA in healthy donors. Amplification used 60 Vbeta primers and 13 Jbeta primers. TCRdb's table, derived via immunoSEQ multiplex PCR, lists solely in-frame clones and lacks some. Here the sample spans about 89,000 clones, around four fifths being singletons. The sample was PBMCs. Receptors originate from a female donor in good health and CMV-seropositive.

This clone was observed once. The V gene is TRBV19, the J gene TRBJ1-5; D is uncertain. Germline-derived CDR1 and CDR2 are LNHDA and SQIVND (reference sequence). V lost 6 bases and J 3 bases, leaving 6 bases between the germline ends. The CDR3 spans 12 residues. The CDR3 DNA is TGTGCCAGTAGCGGTATCAATCAGCCCCAGCATTTT. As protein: CASSGINQPQHF.

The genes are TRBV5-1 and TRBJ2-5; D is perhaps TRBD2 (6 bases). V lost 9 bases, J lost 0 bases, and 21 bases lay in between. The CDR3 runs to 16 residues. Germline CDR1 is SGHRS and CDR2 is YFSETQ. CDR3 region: CAIRQRGRGYQETQYF. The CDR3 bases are TGCGCCATCAGGCAACGTGGACGGGGGTACCAAGAGACCCAGTACTTC.

The CDR3 DNA sequence: TGTGCCAGCAGTTTCAACCAGGGGTTGTCCACTGAAGCTTTCTTT. Translation: CASSFNQGLSTEAFF. This chain connects TRBV28 to TRBJ1-1, with D possibly being TRBD1 (6 bases). CDR3 size: 15 residues. The ends were cut back, 3 bases at V and 4 bases at J, with 15 bases in the middle. The germline CDR1 and CDR2 sequences are MDHEN and SYDVKM.